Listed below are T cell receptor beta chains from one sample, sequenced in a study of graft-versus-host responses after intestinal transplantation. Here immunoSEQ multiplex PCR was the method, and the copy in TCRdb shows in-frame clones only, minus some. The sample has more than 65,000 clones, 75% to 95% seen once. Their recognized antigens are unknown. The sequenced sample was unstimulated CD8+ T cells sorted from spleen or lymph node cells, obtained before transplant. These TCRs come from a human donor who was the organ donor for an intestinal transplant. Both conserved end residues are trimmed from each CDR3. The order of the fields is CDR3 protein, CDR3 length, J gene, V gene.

ASSLTGNEQF	10	TRBJ2-1	TRBV7-9
ASSVSPFTNTEAF	13	TRBJ1-1	TRBV9
ASSFPGQVYYEQY	13	TRBJ2-7	TRBV5-6
ASSYGAPATQY	11	TRBJ2-7	TRBV6-5
ASSAPPSGGWPSGELF	16	TRBJ2-2	TRBV9
ASSQGGYEQY	10	TRBJ2-7	TRBV4-1
ASSLGQEAF	9	TRBJ1-1	TRBV5-4
ASSAAGGTGELF	12	TRBJ2-2	TRBV25-1
ASSQKTGGYEQY	12	TRBJ2-7	TRBV4-1
ASSHEGTRAYGYT	13	TRBJ1-2	TRBV4-1
ATSRWGGPEAF	11	TRBJ1-1	TRBV19
ASSLSSSQTGEQY	13	TRBJ2-7	TRBV7-8
ASSFQQGQVYEQY	13	TRBJ2-7	TRBV27
SVSGYT	6	TRBJ1-2	TRBV20-1
ASSLGTGVNQPQH	13	TRBJ1-5	TRBV5-1
SVVKENYGYT	10	TRBJ1-2	TRBV29-1
ASSGPTEGQETQY	13	TRBJ2-5	TRBV9
SVEGLMGAKNIQY	13	TRBJ2-4	TRBV29-1
ASSFSGMSSYEQY	13	-	TRBV5-4
ASSQDVGTDSYEQY	14	TRBJ2-7	TRBV4-3
ASSLGTSGGNEQF	13	TRBJ2-1	TRBV27
ASSVEWDRTSDTGELF	16	TRBJ2-2	TRBV9
ASTRGKKTQH	10	TRBJ1-5	TRBV6-1
ASSGQGTGELF	11	TRBJ2-2	TRBV10-2
ASKETGFYEQY	11	TRBJ2-7	TRBV6-5
ASSQDDPSSYNSPLH	15	TRBJ1-6	TRBV4-1
ASSVDKAGEKLF	12	TRBJ1-4	TRBV9
ASGPLEGNYGYT	12	TRBJ1-2	TRBV12-5
ASSPVGLNTEAF	12	TRBJ1-1	TRBV11-2
ASSLETSGRVDTQY	14	TRBJ2-3	TRBV27
ASSPSGMGKGRGTDTQY	17	TRBJ2-3	TRBV18
ASSLSGVNTEAF	12	TRBJ1-1	TRBV5-1
ASSQDTGGAEQY	12	TRBJ2-7	TRBV4-1